The 10 T cell receptor beta chains listed next were all sequenced from one sample in a study of OX40 agonist ivuxolimab in advanced cancers. The table came from immunoSEQ multiplex PCR; TCRdb's copy has only in-frame clones and leaves some out. The table records some 10,000 clones, 79% of them present only once. This material consisted of CD4+ or CD8+ T cells sorted from blood, taken in a trial of the OX40 agonist ivuxolimab. These receptors were obtained from an adult with an advanced solid tumor such as melanoma, head and neck, liver or kidney cancer.

The chain combines TRBV11-2 with TRBJ1-1; TRBD1 agrees at 7 bases. The length of the CDR3 is 16 residues. Germline V gene sequence: CDR1 SGHAT, CDR2 FQNNGV. Trimming removed 6 bases from V and 0 bases from J; junction bases left unmatched: 10. CDR3 in amino acids: CASRGTVFNLNTEAFF. CDR3 coding DNA: TGTGCCAGCAGGGGGACAGTCTTCAACCTGAACACTGAAGCTTTCTTT.

The chain combines TRBV30 with TRBJ2-5; D is perhaps TRBD2 (5 bases). In germline, CDR1 is GTSNPN, CDR2 SVGIG (reference sequence). The CDR3 is 14 residues long. Trimming stripped 0 bases from V and 5 bases from J, with 13 bases between. The CDR3 sequence: CAWSVGGLGETQYF. The CDR3 coding sequence is TGTGCCTGGAGTGTGGGCGGGCTTGGGGAGACCCAGTACTTC.

V is TRBV5-1 and J is TRBJ2-7; 8 nucleotides align to TRBD2. Germline assignment: CDR1 SGHRS and CDR2 YFSETQ. V lost 1 base to trimming and J lost 2 bases; unmatched junction nucleotides: 5. The CDR3 is made up of 15 amino acids. CDR3 protein: CASSLRGGGTYEQYF. DNA of the CDR3: TGCGCCAGCAGCTTGAGAGGCGGGGGGACCTACGAGCAGTACTTC. Based on the CDR3 plus reference TRBV5-1 and TRBJ2-7, the full variable domain is KAGVTQTPRYLIKTRGQQVTLSCSPISGHRSVSWYQQTPGQGLQFLFEYFSETQRNKGNFPGRFSGRQFSNSRSEMNVSTLELGDSALYLCASSLRGGGTYEQYFGPGTRLTVT.

The rearrangement uses TRBV7-2 and TRBJ2-5, with a possible D match to TRBD2 (6 bases). The CDR3 extends over 15 amino acids. Deletions cut 0 bases from V and 2 bases from J, with 10 bases between. Per germline, CDR1 SGHTA and CDR2 FQGNSA. The CDR3 reads CASSLAGGAQETQYF. The CDR3, as DNA: TGTGCCAGCAGCTTAGCGGGGGGTGCGCAAGAGACCCAGTACTTC.

This clone was counted only a few times. The chain has TRBV11-2 and TRBJ1-2; 7 bases fit TRBD1. The ends lost 1 base at V and 4 bases at J; junction bases unmatched: 3. This CDR3 spans 14 amino acids. Germline-derived CDR1 and CDR2 are SGHAT and FQNNGV. CDR3 nucleotide sequence: TGTGCCAGCAGCTTAGGACAGGGACTCTATGGCTACACCTTC. It is translated as CASSLGQGLYGYTF.

The chain recombines TRBV7-9 with TRBJ1-1; possible D gene TRBD1, 5 bases. CDR1 and CDR2 from the germline V gene are SEHNR and FQNEAQ (reference sequence). The CDR3 has 13 residues. V was trimmed by 6 bases and J by 0 bases, leaving 8 bases between them. CDR3 in amino acids: CASSGGLNTEAFF. CDR3 DNA: TGTGCCAGCAGTGGGGGTCTGAACACTGAAGCTTTCTTT.

This chain connects TRBV28 to TRBJ2-3; no clear D. V dropped 3 bases and J dropped 5 bases, with 6 bases sitting between them. CDR3 size: 12 residues. Germline V gene lookup returns CDR1 MDHEN and CDR2 SYDVKM. The CDR3 nucleotides are TGTGCCAGCAGTTTCTATGGAGATACGCAGTATTTT. Encoded protein: CASSFYGDTQYF.

The chain combines TRBV6-5 with TRBJ2-7, with D maybe TRBD1 (5 bases). Germline V gives CDR1 MNHEY, CDR2 SVGAGI. This CDR3 comprises 15 residues. The ends were cut back, 0 bases at V and 2 bases at J, with 11 bases in the middle. Written as DNA, the CDR3 is TGTGCCAGCAGTTACTCGGCCAGGGTAGCCTACGAGCAGTACTTC. This sequence encodes CASSYSARVAYEQYF.

CDR3 in amino acids: CASSQDEQGEFNEKLFF. CDR3 coding DNA: TGCGCCAGCAGCCAAGACGAACAGGGCGAATTTAATGAAAAACTGTTTTTT. The chain links TRBV4-3 to TRBJ1-4; the D gene is possibly TRBD1 (6 bases). This CDR3 spans 17 amino acids. Germline CDR1 reads LGHNA; CDR2 reads YSLEER. Deletions cut 0 bases from V and 4 bases from J, with 15 bases between.

The CDR3 loop reads CASGLRTEAFF. In DNA form, the CDR3 reads TGTGCCAGCGGGTTAAGAACTGAAGCTTTCTTT. The chain recombines TRBV6-1 with TRBJ1-1; no reliable D call. The CDR3 is 11 amino acids. Per the germline V gene, CDR1 is MNHNS and CDR2 is SASEGT. Trimming cost V 8 bases and J 5 bases, with 9 bases left between them.